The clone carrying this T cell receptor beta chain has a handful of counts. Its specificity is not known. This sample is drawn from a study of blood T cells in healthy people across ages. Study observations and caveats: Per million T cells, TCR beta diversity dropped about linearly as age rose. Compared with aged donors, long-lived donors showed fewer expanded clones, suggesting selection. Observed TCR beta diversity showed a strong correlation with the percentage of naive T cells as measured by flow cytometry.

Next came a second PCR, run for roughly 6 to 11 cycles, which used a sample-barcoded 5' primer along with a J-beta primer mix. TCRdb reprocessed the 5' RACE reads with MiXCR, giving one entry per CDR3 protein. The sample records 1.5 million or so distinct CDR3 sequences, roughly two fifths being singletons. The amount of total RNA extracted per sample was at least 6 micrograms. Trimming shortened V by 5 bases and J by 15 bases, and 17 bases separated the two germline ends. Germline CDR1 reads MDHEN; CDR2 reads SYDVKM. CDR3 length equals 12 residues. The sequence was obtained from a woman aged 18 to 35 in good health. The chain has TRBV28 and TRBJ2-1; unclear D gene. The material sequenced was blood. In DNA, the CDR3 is TGTGCCAGCAGTCCCCCGGGTCGTTGGGGGTTCTTC. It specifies CASSPPGRWGFF.